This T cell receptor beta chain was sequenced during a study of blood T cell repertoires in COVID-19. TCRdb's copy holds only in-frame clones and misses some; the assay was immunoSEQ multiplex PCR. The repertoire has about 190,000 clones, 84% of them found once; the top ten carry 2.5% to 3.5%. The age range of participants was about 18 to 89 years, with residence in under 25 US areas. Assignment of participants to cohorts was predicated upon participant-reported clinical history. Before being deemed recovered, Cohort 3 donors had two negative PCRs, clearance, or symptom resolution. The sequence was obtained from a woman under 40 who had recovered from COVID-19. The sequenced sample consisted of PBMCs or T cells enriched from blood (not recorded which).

The CDR3 nucleotides are TGTGCCAGCAGCTTAGCGCTCGGACAGGGTAGCGGCTACACCTTC. Residues: CASSLALGQGSGYTF. The chain uses TRBV11-2 and TRBJ1-2; 8 bases fit TRBD1. The CDR3 contains 15 residues. The germline gives CDR1 SGHAT, CDR2 FQNNGV. V dropped 1 base and J dropped 8; count of bases not matched to a gene: 9.